The sample holds many counts of the clone carrying this T cell receptor (beta chain). The data belong to a study of blood T cell repertoires in COVID-19. Background on the study: PBMCs, B-cell-depleted T cells, or T cells provided the cDNA or gDNA that made up the material.

Trimming left V 5 bases short and J 3 bases short, with 11 bases between. The length of the CDR3 is 14 residues. Germline V gives CDR1 LNHDA, CDR2 SQIVND (reference sequence). Per the original methods: The authors estimated nucleated cell counts from reference gene primer amplification. Some clones are missing from TCRdb's copy, which holds only in-frame ones; the method was immunoSEQ multiplex PCR. The V and J calls and clone size come from that table; D and trimming were worked out from the DNA. The sample records under 150,000 clones, roughly 79% being singletons. The receptor comes from a human donor in a cohort sampled during active COVID-19. The chain joins TRBV19 to TRBJ2-1, with D possibly TRBD1 on 6 matching bases. Input material: peripheral blood. The CDR3 nucleotides read TGTGCCAGTAGTCAGGACAGCCACTACAATGAGCAGTTCTTC. Translating gives CASSQDSHYNEQFF. The full variable domain, with the rest looked up from reference TRBV19 and TRBJ2-1, is DGGITQSPKYLFRKEGQNVTLSCEQNLNHDAMYWYRQDPGQGLRLIYYSQIVNDFQKGDIAEGYSVSREKKESFPLTVTSAQKNPTAFYLCASSQDSHYNEQFFGPGTRLTVL.